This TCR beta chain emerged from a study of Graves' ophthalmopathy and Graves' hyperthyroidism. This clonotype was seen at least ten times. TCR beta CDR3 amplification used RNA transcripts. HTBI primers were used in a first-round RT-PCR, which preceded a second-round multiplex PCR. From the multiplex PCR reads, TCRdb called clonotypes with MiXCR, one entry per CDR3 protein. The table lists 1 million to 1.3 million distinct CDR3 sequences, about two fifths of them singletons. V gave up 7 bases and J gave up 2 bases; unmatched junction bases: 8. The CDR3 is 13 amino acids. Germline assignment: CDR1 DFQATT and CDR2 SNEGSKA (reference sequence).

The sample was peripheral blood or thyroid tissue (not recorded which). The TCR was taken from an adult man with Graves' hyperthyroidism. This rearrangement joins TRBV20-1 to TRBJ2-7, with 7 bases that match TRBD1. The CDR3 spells CSVPGQLTYEQYF. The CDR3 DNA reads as TGCAGTGTTCCGGGACAGCTTACCTACGAGCAGTACTTC.